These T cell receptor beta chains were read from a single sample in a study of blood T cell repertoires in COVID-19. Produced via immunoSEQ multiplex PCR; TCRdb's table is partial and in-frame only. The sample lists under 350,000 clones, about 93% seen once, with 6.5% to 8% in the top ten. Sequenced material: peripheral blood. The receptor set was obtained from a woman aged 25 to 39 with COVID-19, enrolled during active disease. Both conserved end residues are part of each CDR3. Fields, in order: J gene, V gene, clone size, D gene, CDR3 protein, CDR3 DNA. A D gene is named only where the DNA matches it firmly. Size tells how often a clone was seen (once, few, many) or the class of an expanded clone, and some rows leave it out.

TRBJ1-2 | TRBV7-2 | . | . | CASSSVGDTGYTF | TGTGCCAGCAGCTCAGTAGGGGACACTGGCTACACCTTC
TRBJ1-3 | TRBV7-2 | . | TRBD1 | CASRPGGAGGNTIYF | TGTGCCAGCAGACCAGGGGGCGCGGGTGGAAACACCATATATTTT
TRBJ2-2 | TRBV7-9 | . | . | CASTSLTENTGELFF | TGTGCCAGCACCTCGTTGACAGAGAACACCGGGGAGCTGTTTTTT
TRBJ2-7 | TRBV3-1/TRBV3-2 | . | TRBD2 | CASSLYGLGSEQYF | TGTGCCAGCAGCCTCTACGGACTAGGGAGCGAGCAGTACTTC
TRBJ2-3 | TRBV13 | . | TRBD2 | CASSLLAGGPDTQYF | TGTGCCAGCAGCTTATTAGCGGGAGGGCCGGATACGCAGTATTTT
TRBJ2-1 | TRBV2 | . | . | CASSLRVGNINEQFF | TGTGCCAGCAGTCTCAGGGTGGGTAATATCAATGAGCAGTTCTTC
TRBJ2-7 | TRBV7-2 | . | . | CASSLSGSSYEQYF | TGTGCCAGCAGCTTATCCGGGAGCTCCTACGAGCAGTACTTC
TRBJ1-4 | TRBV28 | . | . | CASSFNSYGKLFF | TGTGCCAGCAGTTTTAACAGCTACGGAAAACTGTTTTTT
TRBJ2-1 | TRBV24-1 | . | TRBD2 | CATSDSTGREAFF | TGTGCCACCAGTGATTCTACCGGGAGGGAAGCGTTCTTC
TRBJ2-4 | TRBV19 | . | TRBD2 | CASSPGTSTGKNIQYF | TGTGCCAGTAGTCCCGGGACTAGCACGGGCAAAAACATTCAGTACTTC
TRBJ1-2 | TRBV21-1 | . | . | CASSQDSAPPLGQGAGGYTF | TGTGCCAGCAGCCAGGACTCCGCACCTCCACTCGGACAGGGGGCGGGTGGCTACACCTTC
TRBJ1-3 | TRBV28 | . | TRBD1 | CASSSSGQPRGTIYF | TGTGCCAGCAGTTCATCGGGACAGCCCCGAGGCACCATATATTTT
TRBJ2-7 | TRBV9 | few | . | CASSVGGVSYEQYF | TGTGCCAGCAGCGTAGGCGGGGTTTCCTACGAGCAGTACTTC
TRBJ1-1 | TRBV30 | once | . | CAWSVQENTEAFF | TGTGCCTGGAGTGTACAGGAGAACACTGAAGCTTTCTTT
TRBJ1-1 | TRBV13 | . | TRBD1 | CASRSGQLENTEAFF | TGTGCCAGCAGATCGGGACAGTTGGAGAACACTGAAGCTTTCTTT
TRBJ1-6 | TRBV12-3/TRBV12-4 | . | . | CASSFTGNSPLHF | TGTGCCAGCAGTTTCACGGGAAATTCACCCCTCCACTTT
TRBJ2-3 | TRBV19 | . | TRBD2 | CASTQAGAGTDTQYF | TGTGCCAGTACCCAAGCGGGAGCAGGTACAGATACGCAGTATTTT
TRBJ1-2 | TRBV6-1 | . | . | CASSENRDPYSYGYTF | TGTGCCAGCAGTGAAAACAGGGATCCATATAGCTATGGCTACACCTTC
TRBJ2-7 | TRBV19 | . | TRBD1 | CASAPGQGSEQYF | TGTGCCAGTGCCCCGGGACAGGGGTCCGAGCAGTACTTC
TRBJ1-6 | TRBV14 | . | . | CASSQDPNSPLHF | TGTGCCAGCAGCCAAGACCCGAATTCACCCCTCCACTTT
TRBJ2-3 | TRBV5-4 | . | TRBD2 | CASTGGRDTDTQYF | TGTGCCAGCACCGGGGGGAGGGACACAGATACGCAGTATTTT
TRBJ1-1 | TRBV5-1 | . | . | CASQGPGANTEAFF | TGCGCCAGCCAGGGGCCAGGGGCGAACACTGAAGCTTTCTTT
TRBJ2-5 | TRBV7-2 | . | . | CASSLAREKAQYF | TGTGCCAGCAGCTTAGCTCGGGAGAAGGCCCAGTACTTC
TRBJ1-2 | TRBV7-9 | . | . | CASSLGGTTASYGYTF | TGTGCCAGCAGCTTAGGAGGGACTACAGCTTCCTATGGCTACACCTTC
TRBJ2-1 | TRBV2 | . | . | CATSDPKAGNEQFF | TGTGCCACATCGGACCCTAAAGCAGGGAATGAGCAGTTCTTC
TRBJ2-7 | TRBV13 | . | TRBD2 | CASSLRLAGVLYEQYF | TGTGCCAGCAGCTTACGGCTAGCGGGAGTTCTCTACGAGCAGTACTTC
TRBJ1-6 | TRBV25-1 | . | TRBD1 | CASSRQGSNSPLHF | TGTGCCAGCAGTAGACAGGGCAGCAATTCACCCCTCCACTTT
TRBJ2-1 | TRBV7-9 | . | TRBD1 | CASSLDRGGYNEQFF | TGTGCCAGCAGCTTAGACAGGGGTGGCTACAATGAGCAGTTCTTC
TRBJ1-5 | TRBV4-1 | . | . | CASSQATFNQPQHF | TGCGCCAGCAGCCAAGCGACATTTAATCAGCCCCAGCATTTT
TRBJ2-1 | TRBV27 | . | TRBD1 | CASSHSGQGRRDEQFF | TGTGCCAGCAGTCACTCGGGACAGGGGCGAAGGGATGAGCAGTTCTTC
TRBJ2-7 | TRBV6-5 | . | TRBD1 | CASRRQGSYEQYF | TGTGCCAGCAGAAGACAGGGTTCCTACGAGCAGTACTTC
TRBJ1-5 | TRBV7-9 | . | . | CASSLGASQPQHF | TGTGCCAGCAGCTTAGGGGCGAGCCAGCCCCAGCATTTT
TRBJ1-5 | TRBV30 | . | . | CAWRASRDQPQHF | TGTGCCTGGAGAGCGAGCAGGGATCAGCCCCAGCATTTT
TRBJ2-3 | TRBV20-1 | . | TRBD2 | CSASPSGGGRFTDTQYF | TGCAGTGCTAGTCCCTCGGGGGGTGGTAGATTCACAGATACGCAGTATTTT
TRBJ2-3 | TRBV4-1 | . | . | CASSQAPLAPSTDTQYF | TGCGCCAGCAGCCAAGCCCCTCTAGCGCCTAGCACAGATACGCAGTATTTT
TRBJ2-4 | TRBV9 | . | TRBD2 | CASSPLAGGPAKNIQYF | TGTGCCAGCAGCCCGCTAGCGGGAGGACCAGCCAAAAACATTCAGTACTTC
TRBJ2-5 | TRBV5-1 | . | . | CASSKRGMETQYF | TGCGCCAGCAGTAAAAGGGGGATGGAGACCCAGTACTTC
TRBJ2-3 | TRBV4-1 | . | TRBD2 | CASSQNSGSSTDTQYF | TGCGCCAGCAGCCAAAATAGCGGGTCCAGCACAGATACGCAGTATTTT
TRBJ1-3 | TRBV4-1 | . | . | CASSQGPGDSGNTIYF | TGCGCCAGCAGCCAAGGCCCAGGGGATTCTGGAAACACCATATATTTT
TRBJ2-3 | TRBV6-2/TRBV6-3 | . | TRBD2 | CASSSSGITDTQYF | TGTGCCAGCAGTTCTAGCGGAATAACAGATACGCAGTATTTT
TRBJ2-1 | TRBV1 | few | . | CTSLGIAGINEQFF | TGCACCAGCCTGGGGATAGCGGGAATCAATGAGCAGTTCTTC